This T cell receptor beta chain emerged from a study of T cells after yellow fever vaccination (dated by TCRdb to the late 2010s). Study-level background: The SMART-Seq v4 Ultra Low Input RNA kit was used to prepare libraries from fractions with low cell numbers. The cohort comprised two healthy male donors, one aged 18 to 29 and one aged 30 to 40 years. To follow T-cell clones before and after both primary and booster YFV17D yellow fever vaccination, bulk TCR alpha and beta repertoires underwent longitudinal sequencing. Blood was drawn at multiple timepoints before and after primary and secondary immunization, with bulk PBMC replicates and cell subsets isolated.

Paper-wide results and their limitations: Because the study included only two donors, the extent to which the findings can be generalized is limited. After the booster, most clones that had expanded after primary vaccination were detected again (nearly 97% of CD4 and more than 85% of CD8), suggesting broad maintenance of memory. The secondary T-cell response was weaker than the primary response but faster, peaking on day 5 instead of day 15. A small share of clonotypes was detected in both CD4 and CD8 compartments, with the overlap likely arising from convergent recombination. Because abundant contaminating clonotypes from the bulk population could be contained in FACS-sorted repertoires, computational filtering was required.

Synthesis of TCR cDNA relied on 5'RACE template switching, a step that introduced a universal primer site along with unique molecular identifiers. Priming of cDNA synthesis was performed from both the TCR alpha and TCR beta constant segments. Libraries were amplified in two PCR steps, with sample barcodes and sequencing adapters added in the second step. Sequencing of the libraries was done on either Illumina HiSeq 2500 (2x100 bp) or NovaSeq (2x150 bp). The paper's processing steps were these. Reads were demultiplexed and collapsed into UMI consensus sequences with MIGEC, and V(D)J alignment was performed with MiXCR. Vaccine-responding clonotypes were identified with edgeR using replicate PBMC samples, with FDR below 0.01 and a log2 fold change above 5 up to day 15 being required. Each bulk clonotype received a CD4 or CD8 identity based on whether the sequenced CD4 or CD8 repertoire contained that clonotype at higher abundance. TCRdb itself trimmed the public reads at Q25 with fastp, ran MiXCR and retained productive beta chains. Under each unique CDR3 protein, matching rows form one entry showing the most common genes and DNA. V and J calls and clone size were set by TCRdb, not the authors. Present in this sample are around 360,000 distinct CDR3 sequences, around 10% of which were seen just once. Roughly a sixth of the sample rests with the top ten.

This clonotype has more than one count but fewer than ten. The specificity of this receptor is unknown. One base away there is no much larger clone; base qualities are not given. From its cysteine to its phenylalanine, the CDR3 spans 15 amino acids. The DNA shown is the 45-base CDR3, in frame from base 1. Unmatched junction bases come to 5, with V trimmed by 5 bases and J by 9 bases. The germline V gene encodes CDR1 SEHNR and CDR2 FQNEAQ (reference sequence). The treatment or condition label for this specimen denotes: live attenuated yellow fever vaccine strain. At each blood-draw timepoint, two biological replicates of bulk PBMCs were obtained. A standard Ficoll-Paque protocol was used to isolate PBMCs from peripheral blood. TriZol was used to extract RNA from bulk PBMCs, CD4 and CD8 fractions, and dextramer-positive and dextramer-negative fractions.

The sequence derives from a man aged 18 to 29 who received the YFV17D yellow fever vaccine. The rearranged segments are TRBV7-9 and TRBJ2-1; 15 of the junction bases match TRBD2. The specimen comprised PBMCs, sampled on the day of the first yellow fever vaccination. The DNA sequence is TGTGCCAGCAGCCCCCGGGGACTAGCGGGGGGTGAGCAGTTCTTC. Translated, this gives CASSPRGLAGGEQFF.